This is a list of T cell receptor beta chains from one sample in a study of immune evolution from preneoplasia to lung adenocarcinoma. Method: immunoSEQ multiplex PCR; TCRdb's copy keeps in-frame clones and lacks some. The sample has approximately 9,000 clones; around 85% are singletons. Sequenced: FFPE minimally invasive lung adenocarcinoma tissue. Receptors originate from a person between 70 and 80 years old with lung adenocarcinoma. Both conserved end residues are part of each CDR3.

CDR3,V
CATQGGVEAFF,TRBV30
CASGEAGGQETQYF,TRBV28
CAWGFPGVGTEAFF,TRBV30
CASSLGQGSMNTEAFF,TRBV11-3
CASSLGSLNEKLFF,TRBV5-6
CASSEYWWGTDTQYF,TRBV6-1
CASSWSGGAQETQYF,TRBV6-1
CASSPNTGGGYGYTF,TRBV18
CASSQSSHVVRSTHNNEQFF,TRBV23-1
CASSAKRTYEQYF,TRBV2
CASSPRGTGLPYEQYF,TRBV27
CASSLDQPQHF,TRBV28
CSVRERRDTTGTEAFF,TRBV29-1
CATSRGTSGTDTQYF,TRBV15
CASSSEDTQYF,TRBV5-4
CASSIRGEGSNQPQHF,TRBV19
CASNPNGQGYGYTF,TRBV7-2
CASSLQLPGTETQYF,TRBV7-9
CASSVTGSTYEQYF,TRBV9
CASSQGQGGYTF,TRBV7-9
CASSEKGTANEKLFF,TRBV6-1
CASSYTGTGGGDTQYF,TRBV6-6
CASIWPGGLNTEAFF,TRBV6-5
CASSLDRNNEKLFF,TRBV27
CASSQTVTYEQYF,TRBV4-1
CASSSFDRGRYNEQFF,TRBV6-5
CASSDRAGTYEQYF,TRBV2
CASSANRGQGAETQHF,TRBV7-6
CASSYQGTANEKLFF,TRBV6-5
CASSVGQHSTDTQYF,TRBV2
CASHGGRGYEQYF,TRBV5-1
CASSDTNRGRIEKLFF,TRBV7-9
CASSLYSYNEQFF,TRBV27
CASSLRGFSEAFF,TRBV5-5
CATSRVGQGPVEQYF,TRBV15
CASSLGRSSYNEQFF,TRBV19
CASSPHNEQFF,TRBV11-2
CASSLLDRVDTEAFF,TRBV28
CASSQEPANYGYTF,TRBV16
CASSEAAGQAFF,TRBV6-1
CASSYPGGREGYTF,TRBV5-1
CASSYGGNYGYTF,TRBV6-5
CASSEGRITNTEAFF,TRBV10-2
CASSQRQGTGYTF,TRBV14